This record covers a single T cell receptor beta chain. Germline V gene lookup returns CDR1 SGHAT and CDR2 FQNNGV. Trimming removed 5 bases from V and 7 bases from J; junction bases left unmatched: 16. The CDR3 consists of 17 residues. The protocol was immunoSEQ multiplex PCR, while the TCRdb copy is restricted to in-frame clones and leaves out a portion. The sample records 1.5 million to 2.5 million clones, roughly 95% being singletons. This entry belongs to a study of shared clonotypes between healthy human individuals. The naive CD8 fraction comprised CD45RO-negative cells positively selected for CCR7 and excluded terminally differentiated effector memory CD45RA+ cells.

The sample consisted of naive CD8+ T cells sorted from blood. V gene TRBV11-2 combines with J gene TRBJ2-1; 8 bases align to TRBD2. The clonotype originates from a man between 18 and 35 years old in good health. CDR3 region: CASSPSLQREGRNEQFF. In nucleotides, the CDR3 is TGTGCCAGCAGCCCAAGCCTTCAACGGGAGGGCCGAAATGAGCAGTTCTTC.